This T cell receptor beta chain was documented in a study of shared clonotypes between healthy human individuals. This CDR3 is built from 16 residues. The germline V gene encodes CDR1 MDHEN and CDR2 SYDVKM. The J segment lost 2 bases and the V segment lost 5 bases, leaving 8 bases of the junction unmatched. Donors, without exception, were Caucasian adults residing in Nashville, Tennessee. Deep was the level at which the assay was run. Data came from immunoSEQ multiplex PCR; TCRdb stores just in-frame clones and leaves some out. The top ten clones hold about 0.064% of a sample with about 530,000 clones, about 96% of them seen once.

The sequenced sample consisted of naive CD4+ T cells sorted from blood. The subset denotes: CD45RA+ positively selected. The V gene is TRBV28, the J gene TRBJ1-3, with 8 bases aligning to TRBD1. This sequence originates from a woman under 40 in good health. The CDR3 bases are TGTGCCAGCAGTACCACTAGACAGGGGCCTGGAAACACCATATATTTT. This translates into CASSTTRQGPGNTIYF.